The 22 T cell receptor beta chains reported below all come from one sample, sequenced in a study of lymphopenia after photon versus proton radiotherapy. Profiling relied on immunoSEQ multiplex PCR, and the TCRdb table lists in-frame clones only, not all of them. The sample contains approximately 66,000 clones, 70% to 90% of which appear only once. This sample comprised peripheral blood, obtained from a patient treated with photon-based radiotherapy. The receptor source for this set is a man between 40 and 49 years old with gastric cancer.

This sequence joins TRBV19 and TRBJ2-1; 8 nucleotides line up with TRBD1. This CDR3 is 16 amino acids long. V gave up 4 bases and J gave up 3 bases; unmatched junction bases: 8. CDR1 LNHDA and CDR2 SQIVND come from the germline V gene (reference sequence). The CDR3 nucleotides read TGTGCCAGTAGTACCAACAGGGGGGAAAACTACAATGAGCAGTTCTTC. Translating gives CASSTNRGENYNEQFF.

The rearrangement links TRBV6-6 to TRBJ2-5; D call uncertain. V lost 8 bases to trimming and J lost 0 bases, with 4 bases between them. The germline gives CDR1 MNHNY, CDR2 SVGAGI (reference sequence). The CDR3 is 11 amino acids. CDR3 residues: CASGYQETQYF. For the CDR3, the DNA is TGTGCCAGCGGGTACCAAGAGACCCAGTACTTC.

V is TRBV4-3 and J is TRBJ1-1; D is ambiguous. The germline V and J ends were trimmed by 4 bases and 5 bases, with 11 bases remaining between them. Looked up from germline, CDR1 is LGHNA and CDR2 is YSLEER. The length of the CDR3 is 13 residues. The CDR3 here is CASSRLSGTEAFF. CDR3 nucleotide sequence: TGCGCCAGCAGCCGTTTATCGGGGACTGAAGCTTTCTTT.

The J gene is TRBJ2-5, the V gene TRBV30; perhaps D is TRBD1 or TRBD2 (5 bases each). The germline gives CDR1 GTSNPN, CDR2 SVGIG (reference sequence). The CDR3 is 14 residues long. With 0 bases removed from V and 5 bases from J, the gap between germline ends came to 13 bases. Here the CDR3 DNA reads TGTGCCTGGAGTGTAATTGTGAGGGGCGAGACCCAGTACTTC. This sequence encodes CAWSVIVRGETQYF.

The genes are TRBV6-1 and TRBJ2-5; TRBD1 matches at 7 bases. After removal of 4 bases from V and 5 bases from J, the junction contained 10 bases not matched to a gene. The germline gives CDR1 MNHNS, CDR2 SASEGT. The CDR3 is made up of 15 amino acids. CDR3: CASSAETGWGETQYF. The CDR3 coding sequence is TGTGCCAGCAGTGCGGAGACAGGGTGGGGGGAGACCCAGTACTTC.

This sequence joins TRBV19 and TRBJ1-6; no firm D call. The V end lost 1 base, the J end lost 3 bases, and 10 bases lay between the germline ends. Germline V gene data show CDR1 as LNHDA and CDR2 as SQIVND (reference sequence). CDR3 size: 16 residues. The CDR3 spells CASSIGGANYNSPLHF. CDR3 nucleotides: TGTGCCAGTAGTATAGGGGGAGCCAACTATAATTCACCCCTCCACTTT. Full variable domain (missing parts from reference TRBV19 and TRBJ1-6): DGGITQSPKYLFRKEGQNVTLSCEQNLNHDAMYWYRQDPGQGLRLIYYSQIVNDFQKGDIAEGYSVSREKKESFPLTVTSAQKNPTAFYLCASSIGGANYNSPLHFGNGTRLTVT.

The chain couples TRBV19 to TRBJ2-2; 7 bases fit TRBD1. CDR1 and CDR2 from the germline V gene are LNHDA and SQIVND (reference sequence). The CDR3 length is 14 residues. J was trimmed by 4 bases and V by 8 bases; bases with no gene match: 7. This CDR3 is CASGARGSTGELFF. CDR3 nucleotide sequence: TGTGCCAGTGGGGCCAGGGGGAGCACCGGGGAGCTGTTTTTT.

The chain couples TRBV10-3 to TRBJ1-2; D might be TRBD1 (6 bases). Germline CDR1 reads ENHRY; CDR2 reads SYGVKD. The germline V and J ends were trimmed by 8 bases and 4 bases, with 17 bases remaining between them. The CDR3 totals 14 residues. CDR3 sequence (DNA): TGTGCCATCGGGGGCGGCTCCACTTTCTATGGCTACACCTTC. Translating gives CAIGGGSTFYGYTF.

This clone was recorded only once. The chain uses TRBV5-5 and TRBJ1-4; 8 bases are shared with TRBD1. With V trimmed by 4 bases and J by 6 bases, 11 bases remained unmatched. The CDR3 length is 16 residues. Germline V gene data show CDR1 as SGHKS and CDR2 as YYEKEE (reference sequence). The CDR3 reads CASSPHFGTGDEKLFF. For the CDR3, the DNA is TGTGCCAGCAGCCCCCATTTCGGGACAGGAGATGAAAAACTGTTTTTT.

J is TRBJ2-1 and V is TRBV4-1; TRBD2 matches 11 bases. V was clipped by 3 bases and J by 5 bases; unmatched bases: 6. CDR3 length: 16 residues. Germline CDR1 reads MGHRA; CDR2 reads YSYEKL. Written as DNA, the CDR3 is TGCGCCAGCAGCCAGATACTAGCGGGGGAGCACAATGAGCAGTTCTTC. Protein: CASSQILAGEHNEQFF.

This clone occurred a few times. The chain recombines TRBV5-5 with TRBJ1-2; D gene unclear. The V and J ends lost 4 bases and 2 bases respectively, with 21 bases between them. There are 17 residues in the CDR3. CDR1 is SGHKS, CDR2 YYEKEE, per germline (reference sequence). The CDR3 protein is CASSTSATPNQNYGYTF. The CDR3 DNA follows: TGTGCCAGCAGCACCTCCGCGACACCCAACCAGAACTATGGCTACACCTTC. The full variable domain, its missing parts supplied by reference TRBV5-5 and TRBJ1-2, is DAGVTQSPTHLIKTRGQQVTLRCSPISGHKSVSWYQQVLGQGPQFIFQYYEKEERGRGNFPDRFSARQFPNYSSELNVNALLLGDSALYLCASSTSATPNQNYGYTFGSGTRLTVV.

The chain combines TRBV30 with TRBJ2-1; 11 bases are a match to TRBD1. Trimming at V came to 8 bases and at J to 7 bases, leaving 4 bases not matched to a gene. CDR1 and CDR2 from the germline V gene are GTSNPN and SVGIG (reference sequence). This CDR3 spans 12 amino acids. CDR3 in amino acids: CAVGQGANEQFF. Written as DNA, the CDR3 is TGTGCCGTCGGACAGGGGGCTAATGAGCAGTTCTTC. Variable domain in full (rest from reference TRBV30 and TRBJ2-1): SQTIHQWPATLVQPVGSPLSLECTVEGTSNPNLYWYRQAAGRGLQLLFYSVGIGQISSEVPQNLSASRPQDRQFILSSKKLLLSDSGFYLCAVGQGANEQFFGPGTRLTVL.

The chain recombines TRBV5-1 with TRBJ1-1; TRBD1 aligns across 7 bases. The CDR3 extends over 15 amino acids. The V gene end was trimmed by 4 bases and the J gene end by 1 base; junction bases not matched to a gene: 7. CDR1 is SGHRS and CDR2 is YFSETQ in the germline V gene. CDR3 in DNA: TGCGCCAGCAGCATCTCCGGGACAGCGAACACTGAAGCTTTCTTT. This codes for CASSISGTANTEAFF.

The chain uses TRBV4-3 and TRBJ2-3; D is undetermined. The ends were cut back, 0 bases at V and 1 base at J, with 8 bases in the middle. This CDR3 has 15 amino acids. Germline V gene sequence: CDR1 LGHNA, CDR2 YSLEER. CDR3 loop: CASSQEVGRTDTQYF. The CDR3 DNA follows: TGCGCCAGCAGCCAAGAGGTCGGACGCACAGATACGCAGTATTTT.

This chain links TRBV14 with TRBJ1-2, with TRBD1 identical over 8 bases. Germline V gene sequence: CDR1 SGHDN, CDR2 FVKESK. The CDR3 has 14 amino acids. V lost 4 bases and J lost 1; bases outside the gene matches: 2. This CDR3 is CASSPGQGNYGYTF. The CDR3 DNA is TGTGCCAGCAGCCCAGGACAGGGTAACTATGGCTACACCTTC.

V is TRBV30 and J is TRBJ2-6; possible D gene TRBD1, 5 bases. The germline V gene has CDR1 GTSNPN and CDR2 SVGIG (reference sequence). The length of the CDR3 is 15 residues. Deletions cut 4 bases from V and 0 bases from J, with 10 bases between. The CDR3 DNA reads TGTGCCTGGACCCAGGGCCTCTCTGGGGCCAACGTCCTGACTTTC. This sequence encodes CAWTQGLSGANVLTF.

The chain recombines TRBV6-5 with TRBJ1-2; D is unresolved. The germline gives CDR1 MNHEY, CDR2 SVGAGI. V shed 5 bases and J shed 6 bases, with 10 bases lying between them. CDR3 length: 12 amino acids. The CDR3 region has the DNA TGTGCCAGCAGTGAAGACCTAGATGGCTACACCTTC. Its translation: CASSEDLDGYTF.

The chain carries TRBV5-1 and TRBJ2-1, with D perhaps matching TRBD1 (7 bases). V lost 4 bases and J lost 14, with 13 bases in between. Germline V CDR1 and CDR2: SGHRS, YFSETQ. The CDR3 spans 11 residues. CDR3: CASSLDREEFF. The CDR3 nucleotides are TGCGCCAGCAGCCTAGACAGGGAGGAGTTCTTC.

This chain joins TRBV5-3 and TRBJ2-4; the D is unclear. TRBV5-3 is an open reading frame, and its role is uncertain. V dropped 0 bases and J dropped 1 base, with 5 bases sitting between them. This CDR3 region has 14 residues. In nucleotides, the CDR3 is TGTGCCAGAAGCTTGGCGGTGGCCAAAAACATTCAGTACTTC. Translating it yields CARSLAVAKNIQYF.

The V gene is TRBV5-6, the J gene TRBJ2-5; a weak D match, TRBD2 (5 bases). The CDR3 has 13 residues. CDR1 and CDR2 (germline): SGHDT, YYEEEE. V dropped 4 bases and J dropped 3 bases, with 10 bases sitting between them. CDR3 in amino acids: CASSPIGEETQYF. Here the CDR3 DNA reads TGTGCCAGCAGCCCCATCGGGGAAGAGACCCAGTACTTC.

The chain joins TRBV2 to TRBJ2-7; D uncertain. CDR1 and CDR2 (germline): SNHLY, FYNNEI. The CDR3 length is 14 residues. V lost 2 bases and J lost 0, with 8 bases in between. CDR3 DNA sequence: TGTGCCAGCAGTGAAAACGCAGGCTCCTACGAGCAGTACTTC. It translates to CASSENAGSYEQYF.

V and J are TRBV7-9 and TRBJ1-2; D ambiguous. Per germline, CDR1 SEHNR and CDR2 FQNEAQ (reference sequence). The CDR3 is 12 residues long. The V end lost 5 bases, the J end lost 4 bases, and 8 bases lay between the germline ends. The CDR3 nucleotides read TGTGCCAGCAGCACGGATCTCTATGGCTACACCTTC. This translates into CASSTDLYGYTF.